The 19 T cell receptor beta chains below were found in one sample sequenced in a study of vaccination and CD4 T cells after COVID-19. Sample treatment: roughly 10-day PBMC culture with coronavirus spike peptide pools or control peptides (ViraFEST assay). Their cognate antigens are unknown. With the Oncomine TCR Beta short-read assay, DNA from cultured CD4+ T cells was sequenced. TCRdb used MiXCR to reprocess the PCR reads, holding one entry per CDR3 protein. Of under 15,000 distinct CDR3 sequences listed, over 60% were seen once; the top ten hold roughly 6.6%. The source material was CD4+ T cells from blood, cultured in vitro, sampled before SARS-CoV-2 vaccination. These receptors all come from a human donor who had recovered from COVID-19.

V is TRBV30 and J is TRBJ2-7, with D perhaps TRBD1 (5 bases). V shed 5 bases and J shed 3 bases, with 20 bases lying between them. The CDR3 runs to 15 residues. Germline V gene lookup returns CDR1 GTSNPN and CDR2 SVGIG (reference sequence). DNA of the CDR3: TGTGCCTGGTCGATCCGGAAGGGGCCACACTACGAGCAGTACTTC. Translation: CAWSIRKGPHYEQYF.

This clonotype was recorded only once. This CDR3 reads CASSLATQTTEAFF. In DNA form, the CDR3 reads TGTGCCAGCAGCTTGGCTACACAAACCACTGAAGCTTTCTTT. The chain carries TRBV5-8 and TRBJ1-1; D is uncertain. CDR3 length: 14 amino acids. V shed 0 bases and J shed 4 bases, with 10 bases lying between them. In germline, CDR1 is SGHTS, CDR2 YDEGEE.

V gene TRBV28 combines with J gene TRBJ1-5, with D perhaps matching TRBD1 (5 bases). The CDR3 runs 16 residues. The germline V and J ends were trimmed by 4 bases and 11 bases, with 24 bases remaining between them. Germline V lookup: CDR1 MDHEN, CDR2 SYDVKM. The DNA for the CDR3 is TGTGCCAGCAGTTACCGGGACTCTAGATTCTTACGGTCCCAGCATTTT. It specifies CASSYRDSRFLRSQHF.

V is TRBV24-1 and J is TRBJ1-1; no clear D. The germline CDR1 and CDR2 sequences are KGHDR and SFDVKD. This CDR3 is built from 15 residues. Trimming took off 4 bases at V and 0 bases at J, with 11 bases between the two ends. The CDR3 nucleotides are TGTGCCACCAGTGAGCCGACAACTATGAACACTGAAGCTTTCTTT. It is translated as CATSEPTTMNTEAFF.

CDR3 sequence: CASSFRGAQGANVLTF. In DNA, the CDR3 is TGTGCCAGCAGTTTCAGGGGGGCGCAAGGGGCCAACGTCCTGACTTTC. V is TRBV27 and J is TRBJ2-6; D is perhaps TRBD1 (7 bases). Germline loops: CDR1 MNHEY, CDR2 SMNVEV (reference sequence). Deletions cut 3 bases from V and 4 bases from J, with 13 bases between. CDR3 length equals 16 residues.

J is TRBJ2-3 and V is TRBV6-1; 13 bases match TRBD2. The CDR3 totals 20 residues. Trimming removed 10 bases from V and 3 bases from J; junction bases left unmatched: 22. Germline V gene lookup returns CDR1 MNHNS and CDR2 SASEGT. In DNA form, the CDR3 reads TGTGCCACCAGCCTTAGGGAGGCGGGACTAGCGGGACGGGGGACAGATACGCAGTATTTT. Translated, it gives CATSLREAGLAGRGTDTQYF.

The chain couples TRBV28 to TRBJ2-7; the D is unclear. The germline V and J ends were trimmed by 2 bases and 1 base, with 6 bases remaining between them. CDR3 length equals 13 residues. Germline V gene sequence: CDR1 MDHEN, CDR2 SYDVKM. The CDR3 sequence is CASSLQSSYEQYF. CDR3 nucleotide sequence: TGTGCCAGCAGTTTACAGTCTTCCTACGAGCAGTACTTC. Combining the CDR3 with reference TRBV28 and TRBJ2-7 gives the whole variable domain DVKVTQSSRYLVKRTGEKVFLECVQDMDHENMFWYRQDPGLGLRLIYFSYDVKMKEKGDIPEGYSVSREKKERFSLILESASTNQTSMYLCASSLQSSYEQYFGPGTRLTVT.

The CDR3 sequence is CATSDPTSGSFEQFF. For the CDR3, the DNA is TGTGCCACCAGTGACCCGACTAGCGGGAGTTTTGAGCAGTTCTTC. This chain links TRBV24-1 with TRBJ2-1, with TRBD2 identical over 12 bases. Germline-derived CDR1 and CDR2 are KGHDR and SFDVKD. With V trimmed by 4 bases and J by 9 bases, 6 bases remained unmatched. This CDR3 has 15 amino acids.

The chain couples TRBV7-6 to TRBJ2-1, with D unclear. V shed 5 bases and J shed 1 base, with 15 bases lying between them. The CDR3 runs 16 residues. Germline values: CDR1 SGHVS, CDR2 FNYEAQ. The CDR3 coding sequence is TGTGCCAGCAGCCATCAGCGTAGGACGTCCTACAATGAGCAGTTCTTC. This codes for CASSHQRRTSYNEQFF.

The V and J genes are TRBV18 and TRBJ2-3; 10 nucleotides match TRBD2. The CDR3 covers 16 residues. CDR1 KGHSH and CDR2 LQKENI come from the germline V gene. J was trimmed by 6 bases and V by 5 bases; bases with no gene match: 11. In DNA, the CDR3 is TGTGCCAGCTCATCCGGACTAGCGGTCCGGGCGGATACGCAGTATTTT. Residues: CASSSGLAVRADTQYF.

Remarks on this clonotype: The junction departs from the called germline gene at one end, perhaps through a read error. The chain links TRBV7-8 to TRBJ1-5, with D unclear. The CDR3 consists of 13 residues. CDR1 and CDR2 from the germline V gene are SGHVS and FQNEAQ. This CDR3 reads CASSLDGNQSQHF. CDR3 DNA sequence: TGTGCCAGCAGCTTAGACGGAAATCAGTCCCAGCATTTT. Filled out from reference TRBV7-8 and TRBJ1-5, the complete variable domain reads GAGVSQSPRYKVAKRGQDVALRCDPISGHVSLFWYQQALGQGPEFLTYFQNEAQLDKSGLPSDRFFAERPEGSVSTLKIQRTQQEDSAVYLCASSLDGNQSQHFGDGTRLSIL.

This chain links TRBV5-1 with TRBJ2-5, with TRBD2 identical over 10 bases. V lost 6 bases, J lost 6 bases, and 11 bases stayed unmatched. Germline CDR1 and CDR2: SGHRS and YFSETQ. The CDR3 consists of 15 residues. DNA of the CDR3: TGCGCCAGCACCGACCTAGCGGGAGATAGACAGACCCAGTACTTC. Its protein product is CASTDLAGDRQTQYF.

There are a few counts of this clonotype. The chain has TRBV6-1 and TRBJ1-2; maybe TRBD1 (5 bases). V lost 6 bases, J lost 2 bases, and 13 bases lay in between. This CDR3 has 14 residues. CDR1 is MNHNS, CDR2 SASEGT, per germline. As DNA, the CDR3 is TGTGCCAGCAGAATGGGACGGGAAAACTATGGCTACACCTTC. It yields the protein CASRMGRENYGYTF.

The V and J genes are TRBV2 and TRBJ2-7; possibly TRBD1 for D (6 bases). Germline-derived CDR1 and CDR2 are SNHLY and FYNNEI. The CDR3 loop spans 14 amino acids. Trimming took 7 bases from V and 4 from J, leaving 17 bases between them. In DNA form, the CDR3 reads TGTGCCAGCACTCCGGACAGCCACCTTTACGAGCAGTACTTC. Its protein product is CASTPDSHLYEQYF.

This clonotype has only a few counts. The chain combines TRBV6-2 or TRBV6-3 with TRBJ2-5, with 7 bases lining up with TRBD1. The CDR3 is made up of 15 amino acids. V dropped 4 bases and J dropped 4; count of bases not matched to a gene: 9. Germline V gene data show CDR1 as MNHEY and CDR2 as SVGEGT. CDR3 residues: CASSFGQEVAETQYF. CDR3 nucleotide sequence: TGTGCCAGCAGTTTTGGACAGGAGGTAGCAGAGACCCAGTACTTC.

This clonotype occurred once. The rearrangement joins TRBV10-2 to TRBJ2-1; a weak D match, TRBD2 (5 bases). The CDR3 length is 13 residues. The germline V and J ends were trimmed by 6 bases and 5 bases, with 11 bases remaining between them. Per the germline V gene, CDR1 is WSHSY and CDR2 is SAAADI. CDR3 DNA sequence: TGCGCCAGCAGAACGGTGAGGGACAATGAGCAGTTCTTC. It specifies CASRTVRDNEQFF.

The chain carries TRBV18 and TRBJ2-4, with D uncertain. V lost 3 bases and J lost 6, with 6 bases in between. The CDR3 sequence is 12 residues long. Per the germline V gene, CDR1 is KGHSH and CDR2 is LQKENI. This chain's CDR3 is CASSPSGNIQYF. CDR3 bases: TGTGCCAGCTCACCGTCTGGAAACATTCAGTACTTC.

This sequence joins TRBV20-1 and TRBJ2-1; tentative D call: TRBD1 (7 bases). Trimming stripped 3 bases from V and 3 bases from J, with 15 bases between. Germline-derived CDR1 and CDR2 are DFQATT and SNEGSKA (reference sequence). The CDR3 spans 15 residues. CDR3 in DNA: TGCAGTGCTAGTTCGGCGGGACAGTTCTACAATGAGCAGTTCTTC. Residues: CSASSAGQFYNEQFF.

This clonotype was seen only once. CDR3 nucleotides: TGTGCCACCAGCCCGACAGGGAGCAATCAGCCCCAGCATTTT. As protein: CATSPTGSNQPQHF. This chain joins TRBV15 and TRBJ1-5, with 7 positions matching TRBD1. CDR3 size: 14 residues. The germline V gene has CDR1 LNHNV and CDR2 YYDKDF (reference sequence). The V gene end was trimmed by 5 bases and the J gene end by 1 base; junction bases not matched to a gene: 2. The variable domain in full, with the rest retrieved from reference TRBV15 and TRBJ1-5, is DAMVIQNPRYQVTQFGKPVTLSCSQTLNHNVMYWYQQKSSQAPKLLFHYYDKDFNNEADTPDNFQSRRPNTSFCFLDIRSPGLGDTAMYLCATSPTGSNQPQHFGDGTRLSIL.